This paragraph covers one T cell receptor (beta chain) sequence. No antigen is known for it. CDR1 and CDR2 (germline): MDHEN, SYDVKM. CDR3 length: 14 residues. With 6 bases removed from V and 1 base from J, the gap between germline ends came to 12 bases. The sample belongs to a study of T cells in Graves' hyperthyroidism and ophthalmopathy. Researchers amplified the TCR beta CDR3 regions from RNA transcripts. Carried out on the TCR CDR3, a first-round RT-PCR used the HTBI primer set. MiXCR, run by TCRdb on the multiplex PCR reads, gives a single entry per CDR3 protein. Counted here are roughly 500,000 distinct CDR3 sequences, 11% to 15% occurring once; the ten biggest clones make up roughly 5.7%. The hyperthyroidism patients had all been newly diagnosed, and their disease duration was under 2 months. Their ages ranged from 18 to 65 years. General study results and limits: Blood also held most thyroid clonotypes expanded beyond 0.001.

The sequence was collected from a woman aged 25-40 years with Graves' hyperthyroidism that later progressed to Graves' ophthalmopathy. The chain combines TRBV28 with TRBJ1-1; D unclear. The specimen sequenced was blood. The CDR3 sequence: CASRVGRKNTEAFF. For the CDR3, the DNA is TGTGCCAGCAGGGTTGGACGGAAGAACACTGAAGCTTTCTTT.